This record looks at one TCR beta chain sequence and its context. Its antigen is not known. Trimming removed 5 bases at V and 0 bases at J, with 5 bases between. The CDR3 spans 12 residues. Germline CDR1 is GTSNPN and CDR2 is SVGIG (reference sequence). The sample comes from a study of T cells in localized non-small cell lung cancer. Sequenced by immunoSEQ multiplex PCR; TCRdb stores in-frame clones only, minus some. The repertoire has about 46,000 clones, about 76% of them found once; the top ten carry over 15%. Study-wide findings and caveats: The highest T cell clonality was in uninvolved adjacent lung, above tumor. Adjacent lung had a median around 60 of the 100 largest tumor clones.

The source was peripheral blood mononuclear cells, collected before any cancer treatment. The V and J genes are TRBV30 and TRBJ2-1; D perhaps matches TRBD1 (5 bases). The receptor's source is a man aged 40 to 70 with stage III lung adenocarcinoma. CDR3 loop: CAWDSSYNEQFF. In DNA, the CDR3 is TGTGCCTGGGACAGCTCCTACAATGAGCAGTTCTTC.